The 2 T cell receptor beta chains in this list originate from one sample, sequenced in a study of shared clonotypes between healthy human individuals. Repertoires were generated with immunoSEQ multiplex PCR, while TCRdb's copy carries only in-frame clones and drops some. This sample carries around 700,000 clones, approximately 79% of them seen once, and the ten largest clones take under 2%. What was sequenced was memory CD4+ T cells sorted from blood. Subset defined: CD45RA-negative fraction. These receptors all stem from a woman aged 30 to 39 in good health.

The rearrangement joins TRBV11-3 to TRBJ2-3; 11 nucleotides match TRBD2. The germline V gene encodes CDR1 SGHNT and CDR2 YENEEA. V trimming: 9 bases; J trimming: 2 bases; junction bases outside the gene matches: 1. This CDR3 is 13 amino acids long. The CDR3 nucleotides are TGTGCCAGTAGCGGGAGGGCCACAGATACGCAGTATTTT. Translated, it gives CASSGRATDTQYF.

The sample holds a few counts of this clone. The chain couples TRBV4-2 to TRBJ1-2; TRBD1 matches 7 bases. Germline CDR1 reads LGHNA; CDR2 reads YNFKEQ. Germline trimming cut 3 bases from V and 4 bases from J; bases unmatched to any gene: 11. CDR3 size: 16 residues. CDR3 residues: CASSHAGEGALYGYTF. In DNA, the CDR3 is TGTGCCAGCAGCCATGCCGGGGAGGGGGCTCTCTATGGCTACACCTTC.